This is a list of T cell receptor beta chains from one sample in a study of beta chain features in type 1 diabetes. Sequencing used immunoSEQ multiplex PCR; TCRdb keeps in-frame clones, though not all of them. Of roughly 500,000 clones listed, roughly 10% are singletons. Sample: naive CD4+ T cells from blood. All receptors derive from a woman aged 18-29 years in good health. Each CDR3 is given with its conserved first and last residue. D genes are given only for firm matches. Clone sizes are given selectively: once, few, many, or a class where the clone is expanded.

.	TRBV2	15	TRBJ2-1	TRBD2	TGTGCCAGCAGTGACTGGCGGGGGGGTACTAGGGAGCAGTTCTTC	CASSDWRGGTREQFF
few	TRBV4-1	17	TRBJ1-5	TRBD1	TGCGCCAGCAGCCAATCGGGACAGGGGGTCGGCAATCAGCCCCAGCATTTT	CASSQSGQGVGNQPQHF
few	TRBV18	15	TRBJ2-1	.	TGTGCCAGCTCCGAACTAGTAGGTCTCTACAATGAGCAGTTCTTC	CASSELVGLYNEQFF
.	TRBV6-1	13	TRBJ2-1	TRBD2	TGTGCCAGCAGGACTAGCGGGTCCAATGAGCAGTTCTTC	CASRTSGSNEQFF
few	TRBV29-1	14	TRBJ2-1	TRBD1	TGCAGCGTTGGGACAGGGGGCAGCTACAATGAGCAGTTCTTC	CSVGTGGSYNEQFF
few	TRBV29-1	14	TRBJ1-2	TRBD1	TGCAGCGTCGGAAACAGGGGCGCTAACTATGGCTACACCTTC	CSVGNRGANYGYTF
few	TRBV7-9	14	TRBJ1-1	.	TGTGCCAGCAGCTTTAAGGGTGCTGACACTGAAGCTTTCTTT	CASSFKGADTEAFF
.	TRBV4-1	15	TRBJ2-3	.	TGCGCCAGCAGCCCTGCAATCGTCCGCACAGATACGCAGTATTTT	CASSPAIVRTDTQYF
.	TRBV7-2	16	TRBJ2-7	.	TGTGCCAGCAGCTTAGCGCCTACGATAAGCTCCTACGAGCAGTACTTC	CASSLAPTISSYEQYF
few	TRBV28	10	TRBJ1-1	.	TGTGCCATTTCGAACACTGAAGCTTTCTTT	CAISNTEAFF
few	TRBV5-1	16	TRBJ2-5	.	TGCGCCAGCAGCACGACCTCGGACATGTTAGGAGAGACCCAGTACTTC	CASSTTSDMLGETQYF
few	TRBV29-1	12	TRBJ1-2	.	TGCAGCGTTTTTGGGGGAGAAGGCGGCTACACCTTC	CSVFGGEGGYTF
few	TRBV7-8	16	TRBJ1-6	TRBD1	TGTGCCAGCAGCCCGTATTGGGACAGGGAAAATTCACCCCTCCACTTT	CASSPYWDRENSPLHF
few	TRBV21-1	16	TRBJ2-1	.	TGTGCCAGCAGGACGTTAGCGGGGAGCTCCTACAATGAGCAGTTCTTC	CASRTLAGSSYNEQFF
.	TRBV18	13	TRBJ2-5	.	TGTGCCAGCTCACCACTGCCACAAGAGACCCAGTACTTC	CASSPLPQETQYF
.	TRBV29-1	13	TRBJ1-1	.	TGCAGCGTTCTAGGGCAGATGAACACTGAAGCTTTCTTT	CSVLGQMNTEAFF
.	TRBV6-6	15	TRBJ2-2	TRBD1	TGTGCCAGCAGTCACAAGACAGGGAAGAGCGGGGAGCTGTTTTTT	CASSHKTGKSGELFF
.	TRBV29-1	14	TRBJ1-1	TRBD1	TGCAGCGTTGAACCTGACAGGGAGGGCACTGAAGCTTTCTTT	CSVEPDREGTEAFF
few	TRBV21-1	15	TRBJ2-1	.	TGTGCCAGCAGCAAAGGGCCGCTTGGGGACAATGAGCAGTTCTTC	CASSKGPLGDNEQFF
.	TRBV18	13	TRBJ1-5	.	TGTGCCAGCTCACCTTCCTCCGTGGAGCCCCAGCATTTT	CASSPSSVEPQHF
.	TRBV30	15	TRBJ1-5	TRBD1	TGTGCCTGGAGTGTACCAGGGACAGGGAATCAGCCCCAGCATTTT	CAWSVPGTGNQPQHF
.	TRBV6-1	13	TRBJ1-2	.	TGTGCCAGCAGTGAAGGTAGAGACTATGGCTACACCTTC	CASSEGRDYGYTF
few	TRBV7-9	14	TRBJ1-1	TRBD1	TGTGCCAGCAGCCTCCGGGACAGAGACACTGAAGCTTTCTTT	CASSLRDRDTEAFF
.	TRBV30	13	TRBJ1-1	.	TGTGCCTGGAGTATGAAGGGCGGGACTGAAGCTTTCTTT	CAWSMKGGTEAFF
.	TRBV11-2	18	TRBJ2-4	TRBD2	TGTGCCAGCAGCTTAATTGGGGCCCTAGCGGGTTCCAAAAACATTCAGTACTTC	CASSLIGALAGSKNIQYF